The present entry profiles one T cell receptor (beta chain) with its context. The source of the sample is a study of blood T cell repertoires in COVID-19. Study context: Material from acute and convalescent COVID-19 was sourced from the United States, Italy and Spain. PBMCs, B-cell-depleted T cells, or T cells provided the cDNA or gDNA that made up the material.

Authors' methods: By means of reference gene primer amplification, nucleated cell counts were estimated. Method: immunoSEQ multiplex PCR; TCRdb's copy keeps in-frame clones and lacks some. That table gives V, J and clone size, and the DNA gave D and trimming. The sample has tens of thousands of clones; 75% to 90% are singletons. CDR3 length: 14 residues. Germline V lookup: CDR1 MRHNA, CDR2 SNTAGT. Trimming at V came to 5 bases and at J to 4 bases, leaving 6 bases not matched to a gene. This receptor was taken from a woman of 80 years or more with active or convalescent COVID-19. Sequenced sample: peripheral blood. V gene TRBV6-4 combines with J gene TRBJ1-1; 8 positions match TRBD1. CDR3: CASSMRQGSTEAFF. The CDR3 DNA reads TGTGCCAGCAGTATGAGACAGGGGAGCACTGAAGCTTTCTTT.